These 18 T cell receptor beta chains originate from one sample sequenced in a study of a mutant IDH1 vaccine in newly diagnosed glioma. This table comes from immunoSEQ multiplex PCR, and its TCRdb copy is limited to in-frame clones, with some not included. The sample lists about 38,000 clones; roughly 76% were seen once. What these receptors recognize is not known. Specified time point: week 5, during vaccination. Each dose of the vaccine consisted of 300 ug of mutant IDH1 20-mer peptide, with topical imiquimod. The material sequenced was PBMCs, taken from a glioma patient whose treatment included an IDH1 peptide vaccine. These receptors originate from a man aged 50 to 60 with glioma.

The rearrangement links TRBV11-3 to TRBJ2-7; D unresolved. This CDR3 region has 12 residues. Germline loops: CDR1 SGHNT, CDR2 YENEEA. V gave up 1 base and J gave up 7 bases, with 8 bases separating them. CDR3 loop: CASSLVRREQYF. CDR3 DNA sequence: TGTGCCAGCAGCTTAGTCAGAAGGGAGCAGTACTTC.

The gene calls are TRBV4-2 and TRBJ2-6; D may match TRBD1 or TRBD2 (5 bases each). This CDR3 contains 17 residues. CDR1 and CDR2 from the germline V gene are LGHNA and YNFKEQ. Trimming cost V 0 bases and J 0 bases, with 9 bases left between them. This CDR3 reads CASSQDGGGSGANVLTF. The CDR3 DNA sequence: TGTGCCAGCAGCCAAGATGGGGGTGGCTCTGGGGCCAACGTCCTGACTTTC.

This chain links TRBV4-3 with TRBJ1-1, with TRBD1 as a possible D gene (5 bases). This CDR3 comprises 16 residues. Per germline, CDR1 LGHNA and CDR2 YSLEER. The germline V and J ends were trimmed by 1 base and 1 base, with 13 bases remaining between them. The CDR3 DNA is TGCGCCAGCAGCCAAGGATGGGGGGAGGGGAACACTGAAGCTTTCTTT. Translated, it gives CASSQGWGEGNTEAFF.

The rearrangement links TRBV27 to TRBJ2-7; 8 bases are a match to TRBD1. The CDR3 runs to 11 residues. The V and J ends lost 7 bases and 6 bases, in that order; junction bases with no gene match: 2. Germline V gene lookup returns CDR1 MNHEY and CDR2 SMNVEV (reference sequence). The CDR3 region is CASTQGAEQYF. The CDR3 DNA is TGTGCCAGCACGCAGGGGGCCGAGCAGTACTTC.

The CDR3 loop is CASSATGDSRQPQHF. CDR3 nucleotide sequence: TGTGCCAGCAGCGCCACAGGGGATTCTAGGCAGCCCCAGCATTTT. The chain joins TRBV9 to TRBJ1-5, with 7 bases that match TRBD1. The CDR3 spans 15 residues. V gave up 3 bases and J gave up 7 bases; unmatched junction bases: 10. Looked up from germline, CDR1 is SGDLS and CDR2 is YYNGEE.

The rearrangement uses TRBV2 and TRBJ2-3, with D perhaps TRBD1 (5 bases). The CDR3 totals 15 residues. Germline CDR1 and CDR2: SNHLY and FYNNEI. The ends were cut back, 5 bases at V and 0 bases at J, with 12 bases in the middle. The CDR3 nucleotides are TGTGCCAGCAGTCCACAGGCCCCTAGCACAGATACGCAGTATTTT. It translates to CASSPQAPSTDTQYF. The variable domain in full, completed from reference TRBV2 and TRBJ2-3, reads EPEVTQTPSHQVTQMGQEVILRCVPISNHLYFYWYRQILGQKVEFLVSFYNNEISEKSEIFDDQFSVERPDGSNFTLKIRSTKLEDSAMYFCASSPQAPSTDTQYFGPGTRLTVL.

The CDR3 loop is CASSQGSSGNTGELFF. CDR3 nucleotides: TGCGCCAGCAGCCAGGGTTCCAGCGGGAACACCGGGGAGCTGTTTTTT. V is TRBV5-1 and J is TRBJ2-2; D possibly uses TRBD1 or TRBD2 (5 bases each). V lost 4 bases, J lost 1 base, and 14 bases lay in between. This CDR3 is built from 16 residues. Per germline, CDR1 SGHRS and CDR2 YFSETQ.

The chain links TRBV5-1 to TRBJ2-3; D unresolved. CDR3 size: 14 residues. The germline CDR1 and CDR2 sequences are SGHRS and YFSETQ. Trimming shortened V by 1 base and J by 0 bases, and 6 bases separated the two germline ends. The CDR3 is CASSLYSSTDTQYF. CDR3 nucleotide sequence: TGCGCCAGCAGCTTGTACAGCAGCACAGATACGCAGTATTTT.

The CDR3 nucleotides are TGTGCCAGCAGCTTAGTACAGGAGGGTGAAAAACTGTTTTTT. Its protein is CASSLVQEGEKLFF. J is TRBJ1-4 and V is TRBV7-9; possibly TRBD1 for D (5 bases). CDR1 is SEHNR, CDR2 FQNEAQ, per germline (reference sequence). V was clipped by 1 base and J by 7 bases, with 10 bases between them. This CDR3 spans 14 amino acids.

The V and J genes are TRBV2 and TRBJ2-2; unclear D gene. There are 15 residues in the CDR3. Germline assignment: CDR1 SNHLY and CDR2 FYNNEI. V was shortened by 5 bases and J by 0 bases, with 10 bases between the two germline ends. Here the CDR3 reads CASSSQLANTGELFF. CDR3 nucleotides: TGTGCCAGCAGTTCCCAGCTCGCGAACACCGGGGAGCTGTTTTTT.

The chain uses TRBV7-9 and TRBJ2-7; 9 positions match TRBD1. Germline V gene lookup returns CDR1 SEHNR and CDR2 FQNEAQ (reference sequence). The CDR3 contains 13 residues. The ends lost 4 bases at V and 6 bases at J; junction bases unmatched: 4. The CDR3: CASSSTGGGEQYF. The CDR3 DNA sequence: TGTGCCAGCAGCTCGACAGGGGGGGGCGAGCAGTACTTC.

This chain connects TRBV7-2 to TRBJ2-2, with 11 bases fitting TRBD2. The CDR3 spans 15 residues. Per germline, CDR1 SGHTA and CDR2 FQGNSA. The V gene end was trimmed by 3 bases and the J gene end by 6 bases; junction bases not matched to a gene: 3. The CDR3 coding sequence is TGTGCCAGCAGCTTCTTAGCGGGAGGGCCCGGGGAGCTGTTTTTT. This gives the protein CASSFLAGGPGELFF.

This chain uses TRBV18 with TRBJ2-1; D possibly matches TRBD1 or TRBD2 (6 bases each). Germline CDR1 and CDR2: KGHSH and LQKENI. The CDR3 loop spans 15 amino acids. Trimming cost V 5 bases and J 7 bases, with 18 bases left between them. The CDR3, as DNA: TGTGCCAGCTCATCAACCGTAGAGGGGGGAAATGAGCAGTTCTTC. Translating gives CASSSTVEGGNEQFF.

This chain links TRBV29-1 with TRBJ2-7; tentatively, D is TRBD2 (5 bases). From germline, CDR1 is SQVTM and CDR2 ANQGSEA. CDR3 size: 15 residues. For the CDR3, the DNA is TGCACTCTTAGTGGGTTTGGAGGAAGCACCTACGAGCAGTACTTC. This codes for CTLSGFGGSTYEQYF.

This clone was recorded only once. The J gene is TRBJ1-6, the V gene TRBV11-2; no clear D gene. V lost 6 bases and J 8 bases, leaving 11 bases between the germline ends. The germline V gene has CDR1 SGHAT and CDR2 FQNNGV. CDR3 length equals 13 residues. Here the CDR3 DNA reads TGTGCCAGCAGAATGCACGAGGATTCACCCCTCCACTTT. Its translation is CASRMHEDSPLHF.

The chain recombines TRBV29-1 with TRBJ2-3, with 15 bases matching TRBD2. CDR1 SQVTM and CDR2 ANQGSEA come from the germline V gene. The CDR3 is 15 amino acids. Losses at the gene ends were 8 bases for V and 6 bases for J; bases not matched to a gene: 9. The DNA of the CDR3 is TGCAGCACCGGGACTAGCGGGGGGACGCCGGATACGCAGTATTTT. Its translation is CSTGTSGGTPDTQYF.

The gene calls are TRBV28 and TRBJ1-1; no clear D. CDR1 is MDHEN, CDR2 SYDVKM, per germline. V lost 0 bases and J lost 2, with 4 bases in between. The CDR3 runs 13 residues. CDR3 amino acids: CASSLWGNTEAFF. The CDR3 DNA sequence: TGTGCCAGCAGTTTATGGGGTAACACTGAAGCTTTCTTT.

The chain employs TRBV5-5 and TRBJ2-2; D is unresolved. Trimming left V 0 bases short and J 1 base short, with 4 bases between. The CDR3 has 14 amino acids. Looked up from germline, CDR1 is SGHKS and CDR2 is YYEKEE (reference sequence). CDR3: CASSLVQNTGELFF. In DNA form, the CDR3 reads TGTGCCAGCAGCTTGGTTCAGAACACCGGGGAGCTGTTTTTT.